This T cell receptor (beta chain) was identified in a study of regulatory T cells in long-lasting Graves disease. CDR1 is SGHTA, CDR2 FQGNSA, per germline. J lost 7 bases, V lost 5 bases, and 11 bases had no gene match. This CDR3 has 15 residues. Time point: persistent/refractory GD, antithyroid drugs over 5 years with positive TRAb. PBMC RNA served as the TCR library source. Graves' disease was diagnosed by American Thyroid Association guidelines. Arm-PCR of CDR3 regions and iRepertoire HTBI primers were the basis on which TCR beta libraries were built. TCRdb re-derived calls from the multiplex PCR reads in MiXCR, one entry per CDR3 protein. The data contain roughly 450,000 distinct CDR3 sequences, less than 25% of them singletons.

V is TRBV7-2 and J is TRBJ1-1; 9 positions agree with TRBD1. This clonotype was obtained from a female donor with Graves disease. Source: peripheral blood mononuclear cells (PBMCs), taken when the disease was refractory, from a patient treated with antithyroid drugs. The CDR3 sequence: CASSRDRVGFGEAFF. Here the CDR3 DNA reads TGTGCCAGCAGCCGGGACAGGGTGGGTTTCGGTGAAGCTTTCTTT.